Each of the 5 T cell receptor beta chains below was sequenced from the same sample in a study of neoadjuvant anti-PD-1 for oral cavity cancer. The repertoire was sequenced with immunoSEQ multiplex PCR; TCRdb's copy has only in-frame clones and lacks some. Here the sample spans tens of thousands of clones, around 83% being singletons. Sequenced material: PBMCs, taken before nivolumab (anti-PD-1) treatment. The receptor source for this set is a person aged 40 to 85 with oral cavity squamous cell carcinoma.

V usage is TRBV6-5 and J usage is TRBJ2-3; 9 bases map to TRBD2. From germline, CDR1 is MNHEY and CDR2 SVGAGI. The CDR3 is 16 amino acids. V was pared by 2 bases and J by 3 bases, with 6 bases of the junction left unmatched. The DNA of the CDR3 is TGTGCCAGCAGTTACATGAGACTAGCGGTTACAGATACGCAGTATTTT. As protein: CASSYMRLAVTDTQYF.

V usage is TRBV4-1 and J usage is TRBJ1-2, with 7 bases fitting TRBD1. Germline trimming cut 4 bases from V and 9 bases from J; bases unmatched to any gene: 17. The CDR3 covers 16 residues. Germline assignment: CDR1 MGHRA and CDR2 YSYEKL. The CDR3: CASSRFRGSQGGSYTF. CDR3 sequence (DNA): TGCGCCAGCAGCCGATTCAGGGGGTCGCAGGGTGGAAGCTACACCTTC.

V and J are TRBV9 and TRBJ1-1; 7 bases are a match to TRBD1. The length of the CDR3 is 18 residues. The V gene's germline CDR1 is SGDLS and CDR2 YYNGEE. V lost 3 bases and J lost 0; bases outside the gene matches: 14. DNA of the CDR3: TGTGCCAGCAGCGGTATACGGGGACAGTCGACAATGAACACTGAAGCTTTCTTT. It is translated as CASSGIRGQSTMNTEAFF.

This sequence joins TRBV28 and TRBJ2-5; possible D gene TRBD2, 5 bases. Germline V gene lookup returns CDR1 MDHEN and CDR2 SYDVKM. V lost 6 bases to trimming and J lost 4 bases, with 9 bases between them. The length of the CDR3 is 12 residues. In nucleotides, the CDR3 is TGTGCCAGCAGCTCAAGCGGAGAGACCCAGTACTTC. Translated: CASSSSGETQYF.

The chain has TRBV5-4 and TRBJ2-1, with TRBD2 as a possible D gene (6 bases). Per germline, CDR1 SGHNT and CDR2 YYREEE (reference sequence). This CDR3 region has 16 residues. V gave up 0 bases and J gave up 0 bases, with 10 bases separating them. In DNA form, the CDR3 reads TGTGCCAGCAGCTTGGGTGGTAGCGGCTCCTACAATGAGCAGTTCTTC. As protein: CASSLGGSGSYNEQFF.